The T cell receptor (beta chain) described here comes from a study of blood T cell repertoires in COVID-19. About the research overall: COVID-19 samples, acute and convalescent, were from the United States, Italy and Spain. Nucleic acid was either cDNA or gDNA, and it came from T cells, B-cell-depleted T cells, or PBMCs.

This CDR3 is 12 amino acids long. The V and J ends lost 7 bases and 7 bases respectively, with 13 bases between them. In germline, CDR1 is MNHEY, CDR2 SVGAGI. The table lists this clone with a count of one. Sequenced by immunoSEQ multiplex PCR; TCRdb stores in-frame clones only, minus some. This table has 250,000 to 300,000 clones, about four fifths appearing once. Sequencing was performed on peripheral blood. The chain recombines TRBV6-5 with TRBJ1-2; D remains unclear. This TCR was sampled from a man older than 75 with acute or convalescent COVID-19. Written as DNA, the CDR3 is TGTGCCAGCATTGCAGGCGGGCTTGGCTACACCTTC. Its translation: CASIAGGLGYTF.